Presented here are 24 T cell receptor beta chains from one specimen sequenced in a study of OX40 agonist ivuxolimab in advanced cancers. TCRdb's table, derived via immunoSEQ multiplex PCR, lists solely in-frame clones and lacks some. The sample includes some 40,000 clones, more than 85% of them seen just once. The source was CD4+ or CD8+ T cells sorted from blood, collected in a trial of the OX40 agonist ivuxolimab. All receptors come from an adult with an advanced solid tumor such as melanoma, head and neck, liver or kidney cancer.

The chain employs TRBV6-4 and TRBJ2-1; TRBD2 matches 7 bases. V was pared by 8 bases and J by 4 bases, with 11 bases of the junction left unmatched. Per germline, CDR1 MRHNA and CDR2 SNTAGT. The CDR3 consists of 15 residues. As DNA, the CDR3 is TGTGCCAGCGCTTTCCTGGGGGGGGGATACAATGAGCAGTTCTTC. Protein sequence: CASAFLGGGYNEQFF.

The CDR3 DNA reads as TGTGCCAGCAGTGAAGGGGTCACCAACTCCTACGAGCAGTACTTC. This sequence encodes CASSEGVTNSYEQYF. The rearrangement joins TRBV6-1 to TRBJ2-7; D is unresolved. The length of the CDR3 is 15 residues. V lost 1 base to trimming and J lost 0 bases, with 10 bases between them. CDR1 and CDR2 (germline): MNHNS, SASEGT.

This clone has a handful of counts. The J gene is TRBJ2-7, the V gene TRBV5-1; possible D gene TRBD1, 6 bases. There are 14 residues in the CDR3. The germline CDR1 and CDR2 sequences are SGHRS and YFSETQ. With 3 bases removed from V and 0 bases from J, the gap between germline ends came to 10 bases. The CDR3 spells CASSSNRASYEQYF. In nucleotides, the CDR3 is TGCGCCAGCAGCTCAAACAGGGCCTCCTACGAGCAGTACTTC.

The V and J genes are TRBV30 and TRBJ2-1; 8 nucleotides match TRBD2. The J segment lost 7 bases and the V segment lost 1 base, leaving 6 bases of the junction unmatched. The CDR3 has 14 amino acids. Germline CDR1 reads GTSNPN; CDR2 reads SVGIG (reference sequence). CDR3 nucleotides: TGTGCCTGGAGTGCGGGAGGGCCGTATAATGAGCAGTTCTTC. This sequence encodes CAWSAGGPYNEQFF. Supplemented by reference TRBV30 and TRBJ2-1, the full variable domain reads SQTIHQWPATLVQPVGSPLSLECTVEGTSNPNLYWYRQAAGRGLQLLFYSVGIGQISSEVPQNLSASRPQDRQFILSSKKLLLSDSGFYLCAWSAGGPYNEQFFGPGTRLTVL.

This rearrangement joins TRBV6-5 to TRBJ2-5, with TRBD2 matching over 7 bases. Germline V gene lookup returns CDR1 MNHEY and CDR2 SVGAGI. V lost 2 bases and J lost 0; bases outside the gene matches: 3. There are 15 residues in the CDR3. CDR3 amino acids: CASSYGEGHQETQYF. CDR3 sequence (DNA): TGTGCCAGCAGTTACGGGGAGGGCCACCAAGAGACCCAGTACTTC.

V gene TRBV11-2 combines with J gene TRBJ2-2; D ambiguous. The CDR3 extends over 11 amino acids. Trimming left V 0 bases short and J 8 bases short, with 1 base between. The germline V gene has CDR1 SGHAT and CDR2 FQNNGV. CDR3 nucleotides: TGTGCCAGCAGCTTAGAGGGGGAGCTGTTTTTT. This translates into CASSLEGELFF. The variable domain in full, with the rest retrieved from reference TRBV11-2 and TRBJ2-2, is EAGVAQSPRYKIIEKRQSVAFWCNPISGHATLYWYQQILGQGPKLLIQFQNNGVVDDSQLPKDRFSAERLKGVDSTLKIQPAKLEDSAVYLCASSLEGELFFGEGSRLTVL.

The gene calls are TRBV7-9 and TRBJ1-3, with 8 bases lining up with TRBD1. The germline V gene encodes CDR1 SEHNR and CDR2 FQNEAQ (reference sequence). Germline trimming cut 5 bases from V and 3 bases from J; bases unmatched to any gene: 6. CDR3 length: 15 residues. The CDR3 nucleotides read TGTGCCAGCAGCCAGGCAGGGGGCCGTGGAAACACCATATATTTT. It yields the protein CASSQAGGRGNTIYF.

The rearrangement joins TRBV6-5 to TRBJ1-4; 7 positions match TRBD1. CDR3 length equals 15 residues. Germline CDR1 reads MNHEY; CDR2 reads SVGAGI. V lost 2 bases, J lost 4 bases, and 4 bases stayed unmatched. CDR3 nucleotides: TGTGCCAGCAGTTACACCGGGACAGATAATGAAAAACTGTTTTTT. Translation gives CASSYTGTDNEKLFF.

The CDR3 DNA sequence: TGTGCCATCAGTGAGGGGACTAGCGGGAACACCGGGGAGCTGTTTTTT. Translation: CAISEGTSGNTGELFF. The V gene is TRBV10-3, the J gene TRBJ2-2, with TRBD2 matching over 11 bases. CDR3 size: 16 residues. The V and J ends lost 2 bases and 1 base, in that order; junction bases with no gene match: 0. Per the germline V gene, CDR1 is ENHRY and CDR2 is SYGVKD.

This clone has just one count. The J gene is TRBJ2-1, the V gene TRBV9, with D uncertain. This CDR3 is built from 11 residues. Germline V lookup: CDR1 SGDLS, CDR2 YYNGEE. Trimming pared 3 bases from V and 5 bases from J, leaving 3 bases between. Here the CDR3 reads CASSDHNEQFF. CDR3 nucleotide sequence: TGTGCCAGCAGCGACCACAATGAGCAGTTCTTC. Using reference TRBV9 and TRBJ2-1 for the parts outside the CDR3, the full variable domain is DSGVTQTPKHLITATGQRVTLRCSPRSGDLSVYWYQQSLDQGLQFLIQYYNGEERAKGNILERFSAQQFPDLHSELNLSSLELGDSALYFCASSDHNEQFFGPGTRLTVL.

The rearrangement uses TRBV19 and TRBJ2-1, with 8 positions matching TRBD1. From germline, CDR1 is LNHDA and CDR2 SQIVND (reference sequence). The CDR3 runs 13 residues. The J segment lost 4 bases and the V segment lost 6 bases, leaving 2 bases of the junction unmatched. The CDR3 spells CASSYRGYNEQFF. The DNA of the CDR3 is TGTGCCAGTAGCTACAGGGGGTACAATGAGCAGTTCTTC.

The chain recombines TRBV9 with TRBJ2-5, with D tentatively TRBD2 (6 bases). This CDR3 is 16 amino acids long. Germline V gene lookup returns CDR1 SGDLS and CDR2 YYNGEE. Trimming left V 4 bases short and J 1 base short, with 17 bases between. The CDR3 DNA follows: TGTGCCAGCAGCCTCCGTAGGGGAGGAGGCCAAGAGACCCAGTACTTC. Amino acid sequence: CASSLRRGGGQETQYF.

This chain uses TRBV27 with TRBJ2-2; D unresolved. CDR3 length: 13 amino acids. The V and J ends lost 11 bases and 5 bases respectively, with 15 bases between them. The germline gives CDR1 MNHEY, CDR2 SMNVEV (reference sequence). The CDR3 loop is CAPAAADTGELFF. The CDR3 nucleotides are TGTGCCCCGGCGGCGGCAGATACCGGGGAGCTGTTTTTT.

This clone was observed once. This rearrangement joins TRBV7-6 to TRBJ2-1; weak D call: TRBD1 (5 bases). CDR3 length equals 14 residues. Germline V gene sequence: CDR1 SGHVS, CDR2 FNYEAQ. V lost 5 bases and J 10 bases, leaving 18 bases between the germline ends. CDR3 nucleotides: TGTGCCAGCAGCCCCGGACAAGCTCAGGTCGAGCAGTTCTTC. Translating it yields CASSPGQAQVEQFF.

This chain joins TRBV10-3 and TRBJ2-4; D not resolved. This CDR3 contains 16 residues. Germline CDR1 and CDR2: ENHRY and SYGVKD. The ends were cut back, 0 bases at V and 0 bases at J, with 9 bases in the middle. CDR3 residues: CAISESISLAKNIQYF. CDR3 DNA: TGTGCCATCAGTGAGTCTATATCATTAGCCAAAAACATTCAGTACTTC.

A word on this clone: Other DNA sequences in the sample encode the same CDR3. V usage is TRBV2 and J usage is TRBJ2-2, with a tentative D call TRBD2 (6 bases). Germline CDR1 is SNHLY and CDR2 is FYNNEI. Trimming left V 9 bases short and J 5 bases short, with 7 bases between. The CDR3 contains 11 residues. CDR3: CARGGTGELFF. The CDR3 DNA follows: TGTGCCAGGGGGGGTACCGGGGAGCTGTTTTTT.

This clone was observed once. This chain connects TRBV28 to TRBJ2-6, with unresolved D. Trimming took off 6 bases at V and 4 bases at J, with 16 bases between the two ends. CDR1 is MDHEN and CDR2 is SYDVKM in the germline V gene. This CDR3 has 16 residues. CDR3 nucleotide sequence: TGTGCCAGCAGGAGCCTGCTGGACCTCGGGGCCAACGTCCTGACTTTC. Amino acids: CASRSLLDLGANVLTF.

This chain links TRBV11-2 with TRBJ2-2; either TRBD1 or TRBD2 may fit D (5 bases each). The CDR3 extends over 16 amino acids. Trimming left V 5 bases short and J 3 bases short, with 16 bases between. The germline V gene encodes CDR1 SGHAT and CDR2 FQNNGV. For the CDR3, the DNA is TGTGCCAGCAGCAAAACCGGGACCCTCGACACCGGGGAGCTGTTTTTT. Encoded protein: CASSKTGTLDTGELFF. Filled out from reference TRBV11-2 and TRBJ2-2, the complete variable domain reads EAGVAQSPRYKIIEKRQSVAFWCNPISGHATLYWYQQILGQGPKLLIQFQNNGVVDDSQLPKDRFSAERLKGVDSTLKIQPAKLEDSAVYLCASSKTGTLDTGELFFGEGSRLTVL.

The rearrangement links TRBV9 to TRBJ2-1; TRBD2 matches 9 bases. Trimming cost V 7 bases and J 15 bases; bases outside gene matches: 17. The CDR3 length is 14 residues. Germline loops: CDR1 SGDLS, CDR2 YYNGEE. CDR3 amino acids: CASSTSGRPYPMFF. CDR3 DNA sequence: TGTGCCAGCTCCACAAGCGGGAGGCCCTATCCTATGTTCTTC.

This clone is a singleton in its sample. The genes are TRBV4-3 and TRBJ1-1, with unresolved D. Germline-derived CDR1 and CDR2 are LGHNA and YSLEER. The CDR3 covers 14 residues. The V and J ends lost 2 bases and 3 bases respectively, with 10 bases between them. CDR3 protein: CASSQSPRDTEAFF. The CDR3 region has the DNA TGCGCCAGCAGCCAAAGCCCGAGGGACACTGAAGCTTTCTTT.

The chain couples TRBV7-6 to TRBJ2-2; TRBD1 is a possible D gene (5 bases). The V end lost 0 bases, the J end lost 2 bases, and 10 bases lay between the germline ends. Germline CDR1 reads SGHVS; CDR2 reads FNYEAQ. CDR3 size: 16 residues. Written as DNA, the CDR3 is TGTGCCAGCAGCTTAGCAGGGGCTTCCAACACCGGGGAGCTGTTTTTT. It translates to CASSLAGASNTGELFF.

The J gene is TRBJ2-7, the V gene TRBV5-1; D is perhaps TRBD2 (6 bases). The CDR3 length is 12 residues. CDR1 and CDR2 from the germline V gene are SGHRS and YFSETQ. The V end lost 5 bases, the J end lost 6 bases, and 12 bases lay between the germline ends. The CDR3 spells CASRSDYSEQYF. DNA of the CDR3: TGCGCCAGCAGGTCGGACTATTCCGAGCAGTACTTC.

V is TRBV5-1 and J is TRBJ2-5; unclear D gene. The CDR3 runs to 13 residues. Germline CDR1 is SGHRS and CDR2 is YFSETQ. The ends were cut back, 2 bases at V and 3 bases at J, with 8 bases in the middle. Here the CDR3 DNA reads TGCGCCAGCAGCTTTTCGCCAGAAGAGACCCAGTACTTC. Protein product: CASSFSPEETQYF.

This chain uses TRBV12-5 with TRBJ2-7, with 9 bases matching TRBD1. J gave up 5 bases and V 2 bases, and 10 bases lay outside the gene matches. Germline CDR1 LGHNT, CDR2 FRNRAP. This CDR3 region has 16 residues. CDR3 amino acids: CASGLPLGQGSNEQYF. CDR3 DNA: TGTGCTAGTGGTTTGCCTCTCGGACAGGGGAGCAACGAGCAGTACTTC.